These 22 T cell receptor beta chains were sequenced from one sample in a study of cytomegalovirus exposure and HLA in healthy donors. In the PCR, 60 Vbeta and 13 Jbeta primers were used. The data were produced by immunoSEQ multiplex PCR, yet TCRdb's version contains in-frame clones alone and is incomplete. The data show around 130,000 clones, over 70% seen once. Source material: PBMCs. All receptors come from a woman between 40 and 55 years old in good health and CMV-seropositive.

The sample holds a few counts of this clone. The chain employs TRBV6-5 and TRBJ2-5; weak D call: TRBD2 (5 bases). CDR3 length: 11 residues. V gave up 7 bases and J gave up 7 bases, with 10 bases separating them. The germline V gene has CDR1 MNHEY and CDR2 SVGAGI. The CDR3 DNA sequence: TGTGCCAGCAACTTCGGAGGGACCCAGTACTTC. This encodes CASNFGGTQYF.

V is TRBV7-9 and J is TRBJ2-5; 9 nucleotides match TRBD1. The CDR3 extends over 15 amino acids. From germline, CDR1 is SEHNR and CDR2 FQNEAQ (reference sequence). J gave up 3 bases and V 0 bases, and 2 bases lay outside the gene matches. CDR3 region: CASSLARTGEETQYF. The CDR3 coding sequence is TGTGCCAGCAGCTTAGCCCGGACAGGGGAAGAGACCCAGTACTTC.

The gene calls are TRBV14 and TRBJ1-1; 7 bases fit TRBD1. Germline V gene lookup returns CDR1 SGHDN and CDR2 FVKESK. The CDR3 sequence is 12 residues long. The trim removed 8 bases at V and 5 bases at J, leaving 5 bases unmatched. CDR3 amino acids: CASGRGWTEAFF. The CDR3 DNA sequence: TGTGCCAGCGGCAGGGGGTGGACTGAAGCTTTCTTT. Variable domain in full (rest from reference TRBV14 and TRBJ1-1): EAGVTQFPSHSVIEKGQTVTLRCDPISGHDNLYWYRRVMGKEIKFLLHFVKESKQDESGMPNNRFLAERTGGTYSTLKVQPAELEDSGVYFCASGRGWTEAFFGQGTRLTVV.

The rearrangement joins TRBV5-1 to TRBJ2-5, with TRBD1 matching 9 bases. Germline trimming cut 4 bases from V and 5 bases from J; bases unmatched to any gene: 9. CDR1 and CDR2 (germline): SGHRS, YFSETQ. CDR3 size: 15 residues. This CDR3 reads CASSPTGTGQETQYF. Here the CDR3 DNA reads TGCGCCAGCAGCCCTACCGGGACAGGGCAGGAGACCCAGTACTTC.

The chain has TRBV4-3 and TRBJ2-3, with a possible D match to TRBD2 (7 bases). The CDR3 has 17 amino acids. Germline values: CDR1 LGHNA, CDR2 YSLEER. Deletions cut 0 bases from V and 4 bases from J, with 17 bases between. The CDR3 sequence: CASSQDQRGGEADTQYF. The CDR3 DNA sequence: TGCGCCAGCAGCCAAGATCAGAGGGGGGGCGAGGCAGATACGCAGTATTTT.

The CDR3 DNA reads as TGCGCCAGCAGCTTGGGGATTTCAGGGGCCGAAAAACTGTTTTTT. It codes for CASSLGISGAEKLFF. The rearrangement links TRBV5-1 to TRBJ1-4; the D gene is possibly TRBD1 (6 bases). The CDR3 loop spans 15 amino acids. V was shortened by 0 bases and J by 8 bases, with 14 bases between the two germline ends. Per the germline V gene, CDR1 is SGHRS and CDR2 is YFSETQ.

The count of this clone is one. This rearrangement joins TRBV5-4 to TRBJ1-2; D possibly corresponds to TRBD1 (5 bases). CDR1 is SGHNT, CDR2 YYREEE, per germline (reference sequence). The CDR3 covers 19 residues. V lost 3 bases and J 7 bases, leaving 31 bases between the germline ends. CDR3 region: CASSSSRTGLDAGGGGYTF. The CDR3 DNA sequence: TGTGCCAGCAGCTCTAGTCGCACGGGGTTGGACGCGGGGGGAGGTGGCTACACCTTC.

The chain couples TRBV9 to TRBJ2-6; D gene unclear. Per germline, CDR1 SGDLS and CDR2 YYNGEE. V was clipped by 4 bases and J by 0 bases, with 8 bases between them. CDR3 length: 15 residues. For the CDR3, the DNA is TGTGCCAGCAGCCGACAAAGCTCTGGGGCCAACGTCCTGACTTTC. It encodes CASSRQSSGANVLTF.

The chain links TRBV4-2 to TRBJ1-2; unclear D gene. Germline V lookup: CDR1 LGHNA, CDR2 YNFKEQ. Trimming shortened V by 0 bases and J by 3 bases, and 11 bases separated the two germline ends. The CDR3 covers 15 residues. The CDR3 loop reads CASSQDAGKDYGYTF. CDR3 bases: TGTGCCAGCAGCCAAGATGCCGGTAAAGACTATGGCTACACCTTC.

The table lists this clone with a few counts. This chain connects TRBV2 to TRBJ2-1, with TRBD2 as a possible D gene (6 bases). V gave up 7 bases and J gave up 0 bases, with 13 bases separating them. CDR1 and CDR2 (germline): SNHLY, FYNNEI. The CDR3 consists of 15 residues. CDR3 sequence reads: CASMLEGISYNEQFF. The CDR3 nucleotides are TGTGCCAGCATGCTGGAGGGAATCTCCTACAATGAGCAGTTCTTC.

This clone has a handful of counts. The chain joins TRBV13 to TRBJ2-7; D ambiguous. V gave up 3 bases and J gave up 2 bases, with 8 bases separating them. Germline assignment: CDR1 PRHDT and CDR2 FYEKMQ (reference sequence). This CDR3 spans 13 amino acids. DNA for the CDR3: TGTGCCAGCAGCTTGAGCCCAACCTACGAGCAGTACTTC. Residues: CASSLSPTYEQYF.

This clone is a singleton in its sample. The chain recombines TRBV19 with TRBJ2-2; 13 bases match TRBD2. Losses at the gene ends were 5 bases for V and 7 bases for J; bases not matched to a gene: 7. Per the germline V gene, CDR1 is LNHDA and CDR2 is SQIVND (reference sequence). The CDR3 runs to 16 residues. In nucleotides, the CDR3 is TGTGCCAGTAGTTCGAGACTAGCGGGAGGAGTCGGGGAGCTGTTTTTT. It specifies CASSSRLAGGVGELFF.

This chain links TRBV4-1 with TRBJ2-7, with D tentatively TRBD1 (6 bases). Germline assignment: CDR1 MGHRA and CDR2 YSYEKL. The CDR3 runs 14 residues. Trimming took off 1 base at V and 5 bases at J, with 12 bases between the two ends. In DNA form, the CDR3 reads TGCGCCAGCAGCCAAGCGCACAGGGTGGACGAGCAGTACTTC. This encodes CASSQAHRVDEQYF.

The chain employs TRBV9 and TRBJ1-2; maybe TRBD1 (5 bases). V lost 0 bases, J lost 6 bases, and 18 bases lay in between. Germline lookup yields CDR1 SGDLS and CDR2 YYNGEE. The CDR3 extends over 16 amino acids. The CDR3 reads CASSVGSPRGADGYTF. The CDR3 bases are TGTGCCAGCAGCGTAGGCTCGCCCCGCGGGGCGGATGGCTACACCTTC.

This clone was seen more than once but under ten times. The chain carries TRBV30 and TRBJ1-5, with D uncertain. Trimming left V 3 bases short and J 5 bases short, with 14 bases between. Germline V gene lookup returns CDR1 GTSNPN and CDR2 SVGIG (reference sequence). The CDR3 is 14 residues long. CDR3: CAWSPRSWDQPQHF. CDR3 bases: TGTGCCTGGAGCCCCCGGAGCTGGGATCAGCCCCAGCATTTT.

The chain uses TRBV7-6 and TRBJ2-2, with D tentatively TRBD1 (6 bases). CDR1 and CDR2 from the germline V gene are SGHVS and FNYEAQ. The CDR3 sequence is 16 residues long. V lost 2 bases to trimming and J lost 3 bases, with 13 bases between them. The CDR3 DNA is TGTGCCAGCAGCTTATCAGGGCAGGGGTACACCGGGGAGCTGTTTTTT. Protein: CASSLSGQGYTGELFF. Drawing the rest from reference TRBV7-6 and TRBJ2-2, the complete variable domain is GAGVSQSPRYKVTKRGQDVALRCDPISGHVSLYWYRQALGQGPEFLTYFNYEAQQDKSGLPNDRFSAERPEGSISTLTIQRTEQRDSAMYRCASSLSGQGYTGELFFGEGSRLTVL.

This CDR3 reads CASRGPGTSGSQNTGELFF. In nucleotides, the CDR3 is TGTGCCAGCAGAGGCCCCGGGACTAGCGGGAGCCAGAACACCGGGGAGCTGTTTTTT. The V call is TRBV11-2, the J call TRBJ2-2; 14 nucleotides line up with TRBD2. The trim removed 6 bases at V and 1 base at J, leaving 10 bases unmatched. Germline assignment: CDR1 SGHAT and CDR2 FQNNGV. The CDR3 contains 19 residues.

This clone was found once. The chain joins TRBV6-5 to TRBJ2-1; 13 bases fit TRBD2. Looked up from germline, CDR1 is MNHEY and CDR2 is SVGAGI. The CDR3 is made up of 15 amino acids. Trimming at V came to 7 bases and at J to 5 bases, leaving 5 bases not matched to a gene. The DNA for the CDR3 is TGTGCCAGCACTTCGACTAGCGGGGGGAACAATGAGCAGTTCTTC. It translates to CASTSTSGGNNEQFF.

The rearrangement uses TRBV7-2 and TRBJ1-6; tentative D call: TRBD1 (6 bases). Germline CDR1 is SGHTA and CDR2 is FQGNSA. The V gene lost 5 bases and the J gene lost 8 bases, with 13 bases spanning the gap. CDR3 length: 14 residues. CDR3 amino acids: CASSTGQRDSPLHF. The CDR3 DNA is TGTGCCAGCAGCACAGGACAGCGCGATTCACCCCTCCACTTT. Full variable domain (rest looked up from reference TRBV7-2 and TRBJ1-6): GAGVSQSPSNKVTEKGKDVELRCDPISGHTALYWYRQSLGQGLEFLIYFQGNSAPDKSGLPSDRFSAERTGGSVSTLTIQRTQQEDSAVYLCASSTGQRDSPLHFGNGTRLTVT.

The chain combines TRBV6-4 with TRBJ2-7; TRBD2 agrees at 11 bases. V lost 5 bases and J lost 3; bases outside the gene matches: 6. The CDR3 runs to 15 residues. The V gene's germline CDR1 is MRHNA and CDR2 SNTAGT. Written as DNA, the CDR3 is TGTGCCAGCAGTACCCTAGCGGGAGGTCTCTACGAGCAGTACTTC. Translating gives CASSTLAGGLYEQYF.

The chain recombines TRBV4-1 with TRBJ2-7; 7 bases agree with TRBD1. The CDR3 sequence is 15 residues long. The J segment lost 4 bases and the V segment lost 1 base, leaving 7 bases of the junction unmatched. CDR1 and CDR2 (germline): MGHRA, YSYEKL. The CDR3 region has the DNA TGCGCCAGCAGCCAAGGAGACAGGGAGTGGTACGAGCAGTACTTC. This encodes CASSQGDREWYEQYF.

This chain connects TRBV5-1 to TRBJ2-7, with D perhaps matching TRBD1 (5 bases). Germline values: CDR1 SGHRS, CDR2 YFSETQ. V lost 4 bases and J lost 2, with 16 bases in between. This CDR3 is built from 15 residues. CDR3 DNA sequence: TGCGCCAGCAGCCAGGGCGGTACTACCCCCTACGAGCAGTACTTC. Translating it yields CASSQGGTTPYEQYF.